This T cell receptor (beta chain) was captured in a study of cytomegalovirus exposure and HLA in healthy donors. Findings and caveats of the study: Among TCR sequences, most were rare, though some public TCRs appeared in many donors.

Germline CDR1 reads SNHLY; CDR2 reads FYNNEI. Trimming cost V 6 bases and J 0 bases; bases outside gene matches: 6. The CDR3 runs to 15 residues. The protocol was immunoSEQ multiplex PCR, while the TCRdb copy is restricted to in-frame clones and leaves out a portion. The sample consists of around 300,000 clones, more than 75% of them appearing once. Remarks on this clone: Its target is not known.

The clonotype was recovered from a woman under 30 in good health and CMV-seronegative. The sample was PBMCs. The chain uses TRBV2 and TRBJ2-3; TRBD1 agrees at 7 bases. CDR3 nucleotide sequence: TGTGCCAGCAGCCCCACAGGGGTGAGCACAGATACGCAGTATTTT. It translates to CASSPTGVSTDTQYF.